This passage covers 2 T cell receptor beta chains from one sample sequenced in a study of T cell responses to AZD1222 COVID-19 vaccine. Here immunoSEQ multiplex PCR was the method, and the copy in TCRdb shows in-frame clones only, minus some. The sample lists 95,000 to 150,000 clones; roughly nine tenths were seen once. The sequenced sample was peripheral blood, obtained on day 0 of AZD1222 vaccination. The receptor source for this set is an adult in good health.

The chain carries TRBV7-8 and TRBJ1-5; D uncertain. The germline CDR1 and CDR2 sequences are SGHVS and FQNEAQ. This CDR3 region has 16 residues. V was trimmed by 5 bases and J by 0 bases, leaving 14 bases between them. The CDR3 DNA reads TGTGCCAGCAGCGCGCCAGGCAACCCTAGCAATCAGCCCCAGCATTTT. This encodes CASSAPGNPSNQPQHF.

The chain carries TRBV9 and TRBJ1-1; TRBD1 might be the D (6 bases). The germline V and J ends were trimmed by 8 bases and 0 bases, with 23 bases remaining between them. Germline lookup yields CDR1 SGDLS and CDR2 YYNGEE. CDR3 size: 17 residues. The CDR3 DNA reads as TGTGCCAGGGAAAGGGCGGGACAAGACTTGATGAACACTGAAGCTTTCTTT. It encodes CARERAGQDLMNTEAFF.